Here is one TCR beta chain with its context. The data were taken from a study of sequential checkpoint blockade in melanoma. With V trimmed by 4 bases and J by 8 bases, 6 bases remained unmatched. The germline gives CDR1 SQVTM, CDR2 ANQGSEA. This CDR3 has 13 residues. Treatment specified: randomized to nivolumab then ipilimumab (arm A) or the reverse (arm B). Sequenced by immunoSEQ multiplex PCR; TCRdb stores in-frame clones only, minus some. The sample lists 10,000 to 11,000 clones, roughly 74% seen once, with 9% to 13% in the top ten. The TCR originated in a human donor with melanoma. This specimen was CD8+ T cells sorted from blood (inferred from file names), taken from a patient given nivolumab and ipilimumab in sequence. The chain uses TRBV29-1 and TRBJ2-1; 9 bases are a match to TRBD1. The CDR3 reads CSVGGTGYYEQFF. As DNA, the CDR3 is TGCAGCGTTGGTGGGACAGGGTATTATGAGCAGTTCTTC.